The rows below give T cell receptor beta chains drawn from one sample of a study of cytomegalovirus exposure and HLA in healthy donors. The assay was immunoSEQ multiplex PCR, and TCRdb's table has in-frame clones only and misses some. Among about 190,000 clones listed, approximately 88% were seen once. Specimen: PBMCs. The source is a woman aged 50 to 60 in good health and CMV-seropositive. The conserved cysteine and the conserved F or W are not part of the CDR3 here. The order of the fields is J gene, V gene, CDR3 protein.

TRBJ2-1,TRBV5-1,ASSSQGINEQF
TRBJ1-5,TRBV28,ASSLAYLNQPQH
TRBJ2-1,TRBV5-1,ASSLDGGADNEQF
TRBJ2-7,TRBV7-9,SSSLSGGGYEQY
TRBJ2-1,TRBV4-1,ASSPNRGYNEQF
TRBJ1-1,TRBV7-2,ASSLARSEAF
TRBJ2-7,TRBV5-1,ASSLQGGSEQY
TRBJ2-1,TRBV7-2,ASSLRLAGGYNEQF
TRBJ2-2,TRBV5-1,ASSFDLGGTGELF
TRBJ2-7,TRBV5-3,ARCPVRQGISEQY
TRBJ1-2,TRBV7-9,ASSLGQGASYGYT
TRBJ1-3,TRBV9,ASSVGQGTGNTIY
TRBJ2-3,TRBV7-2,ASSPRLAGSTDTQY
TRBJ2-3,TRBV29-1,SVEDWQGEDTQY
TRBJ2-2,TRBV15,ATSREVLNTGELF
TRBJ2-1,TRBV4-1,ASSHQTSGGVNEQF
TRBJ2-7,TRBV13,ASSLFGEGRSYEQY
TRBJ1-4,TRBV7-9,ASSLGAANEKLF
TRBJ2-7,TRBV6-5,ASTRGSSYEQY
TRBJ2-3,TRBV4-2,ASSREALAGGRADTQY
TRBJ1-2,TRBV5-4,ASSQGQIYGYT
TRBJ1-4,TRBV30,AWSSHRGQNEKLF
TRBJ1-3,TRBV5-6,ASSFATPGNTIY
TRBJ1-4,TRBV28,ASSETGVNNEKLF
TRBJ2-3,TRBV6-5,ASTSGQEGTDTQY
TRBJ2-2,TRBV9,ASSVGGSASNTGELF
TRBJ2-3,TRBV7-2,ASSLEGGRPDTQY
TRBJ1-2,TRBV19,ASSTEGWGYT
TRBJ1-1,TRBV4-2,ASSRSVGQVNTEAF
TRBJ2-5,TRBV5-6,ASAQAGRETQY
TRBJ2-3,TRBV5-6,ASSQPGQGVTDTQY
TRBJ1-2,TRBV9,ASSTRTGFNYGYT
TRBJ1-3,TRBV5-1,ASSFGGRKDTIY